The subject of this entry is one TCR beta chain. It has no known antigen specificity. No clone much larger than this one lies a single base away; base qualities are absent. This record comes from a study of T cells after yellow fever vaccination (dated by TCRdb to between 2018 and 2021). Study-level background: Libraries from fractions with low cell numbers were prepared with the SMART-Seq v4 Ultra Low Input RNA kit. The cohort comprised two healthy male donors, one aged 18 to 30 and one aged 30 to 40 years. Bulk TCR alpha and beta repertoires were sequenced longitudinally to track T-cell clones before and after primary and booster YFV17D yellow fever vaccination. Blood samples were taken at several timepoints before and after primary and secondary immunization, and bulk PBMC replicates and cell subsets were isolated.

TCR cDNA was synthesized by 5'RACE template switching, which introduced a universal primer site and unique molecular identifiers. cDNA synthesis was primed from both the TCR alpha and TCR beta constant segments. Library amplification used two PCR steps, and the second PCR step added sample barcodes and sequencing adapters. Sequencing of libraries was performed on Illumina HiSeq 2500 (2x100 bp) or NovaSeq (2x150 bp). In the source study's methods: MIGEC was used to demultiplex reads and collapse the reads into UMI consensus sequences, and MiXCR was used for V(D)J alignment. Clonotypes responding to the vaccine were identified with edgeR on replicate PBMC samples, with the criteria of FDR below 0.01 and a log2 fold change above 5 up to day 15. CD4 or CD8 identity was assigned to each bulk clonotype according to whether the clonotype was present at higher abundance in the sequenced CD4 repertoire or the sequenced CD8 repertoire. TCRdb reran the public reads through fastp at Q25 and MiXCR, keeping productive beta chains. For every CDR3 protein sequence, its rows merge into one entry that carries the most common genes and DNA. In this record, the V and J calls reflect TCRdb's handling and not the investigators' own analysis. The sample contains more than 300,000 distinct CDR3 sequences, around 6.8% of them found a single time. Roughly a sixth of the sample comes from the top ten.

On the study overall, not on this receptor specifically: The study included only two donors, which limits how far the findings can be generalized. A small share of clonotypes was detected in both CD4 and CD8 compartments, with the overlap likely arising from convergent recombination. Compared with the primary T-cell response, the secondary T-cell response was faster but weaker, reaching its peak on day 5 rather than on day 15. FACS-sorted repertoires could contain abundant contaminating clonotypes from the bulk population, so computational filtering was required. After the booster, most clones that had expanded after primary vaccination were detected again (around 97% of CD4 and roughly nine tenths of CD8), suggesting broad maintenance of memory.

Measured from the cysteine to the valine, the CDR3 is 15 residues long. The retained sequence is limited to the CDR3, 45 bases, with the frame set at the first base. The V and J ends are trimmed by 1 base and 2 bases, leaving 13 bases between them. The germline V gene yields SGHRS for CDR1 and YFSETQ for CDR2. The treatment or condition tag for this specimen amounts to: live attenuated yellow fever vaccine strain. At each blood-draw timepoint, two biological replicates of bulk PBMCs were collected. A standard Ficoll-Paque protocol was used to isolate PBMCs from peripheral blood. TriZol was used to extract RNA from bulk PBMCs, from CD4 and CD8 fractions, and from dextramer-positive and dextramer-negative fractions.

The source material was PBMCs, sampled about 49 days after the first yellow fever vaccination. The chain is encoded by TRBV5-1 joined to TRBJ2-7; TRBD2 could be the D gene, as 7 bases match. The receptor was derived from a man aged 18 to 30 who received the YFV17D yellow fever vaccine. The CDR3 corresponds to CASSLFGGDTYEQYV. Read as DNA, the sequence is TGCGCCAGCAGCTTGTTTGGGGGGGACACCTACGAGCAGTACGTC.